Listed below are T cell receptor beta chains from one sample, sequenced in a study of blood T cell repertoires in COVID-19. Clones were sequenced by immunoSEQ multiplex PCR, and TCRdb holds only the in-frame ones, with some missing. The repertoire has fewer than 250,000 clones, roughly 85% of them found once; the top ten carry about 8.2%. Material: PBMCs or T cells enriched from blood (not recorded which). All receptors come from a woman between 45 and 65 years old with acute COVID-19. Both conserved end residues are part of each CDR3. D genes are given only for firm matches. A clone size is listed for some rows: how often the clone was seen (once, few, many), or a class if it is expanded.

>NA|TRBJ2-3|TRBV2|TRBD2
CASPGLAGASWDTQYF
TGTGCCAGCCCTGGACTAGCGGGCGCCTCATGGGATACGCAGTATTTT
>NA|TRBJ1-5|TRBV12-3/TRBV12-4|NA
CASSLNQPQHF
TGTGCCAGCAGCCTTAATCAGCCCCAGCATTTT
>once|TRBJ1-3|TRBV6-5|NA
CASSYSSTGSGNTIYF
TGTGCCAGCAGTTACTCTTCGACAGGCTCTGGAAACACCATATATTTT
>NA|TRBJ1-6|TRBV3-1/TRBV3-2|TRBD1
CASSQGQGINSPLHF
TGTGCCAGCAGCCAAGGACAGGGGATTAATTCACCCCTCCACTTT
>NA|TRBJ1-3|TRBV5-1|NA
CASSFGAEISGNTIYF
TGCGCCAGCAGCTTTGGGGCAGAAATCTCAGGAAACACCATATATTTT
>NA|TRBJ2-2|TRBV3-1/TRBV3-2|TRBD2
CASSQDREGLPLNTGELFF
TGTGCCAGCAGCCAAGATAGGGAGGGGCTCCCCTTGAACACCGGGGAGCTGTTTTTT
>NA|TRBJ1-1|TRBV7-3|NA
CASSPQGRIREAFF
TGTGCCAGCAGCCCACAGGGACGCATTCGGGAAGCTTTCTTT
>NA|TRBJ2-3|TRBV7-6|TRBD2
CASSLGLAATSTDTQYF
TGTGCCAGCAGCTTGGGACTAGCGGCTACTAGCACAGATACGCAGTATTTT
>NA|TRBJ1-6|TRBV5-1|TRBD1
CASSGTDNSPLHF
TGCGCCAGTAGCGGGACAGATAATTCACCCCTCCACTTT
>NA|TRBJ1-2|TRBV6-5|NA
CASSYGGFTYGYTF
TGTGCCAGCAGTTACGGGGGGTTTACCTATGGCTACACCTTC
>few|TRBJ1-2|TRBV4-3|TRBD1
CASSHLGQEIYGYTF
TGCGCCAGCAGCCACCTAGGACAGGAGATCTATGGCTACACCTTC
>NA|TRBJ1-2|TRBV2|NA
CASSRSVVGGYTF
TGTGCCAGCAGTCGTTCCGTAGTTGGTGGCTACACCTTC
>NA|TRBJ1-2|TRBV6-1|NA
CASSEVRGKGYGYTF
TGTGCCAGCAGTGAGGTGCGGGGGAAAGGGTATGGCTACACCTTC
>NA|TRBJ2-7|TRBV6-2/TRBV6-3|TRBD1
CASSLPGQGRYEQYF
TGTGCCAGCAGTTTACCGGGACAGGGTCGTTACGAGCAGTACTTC